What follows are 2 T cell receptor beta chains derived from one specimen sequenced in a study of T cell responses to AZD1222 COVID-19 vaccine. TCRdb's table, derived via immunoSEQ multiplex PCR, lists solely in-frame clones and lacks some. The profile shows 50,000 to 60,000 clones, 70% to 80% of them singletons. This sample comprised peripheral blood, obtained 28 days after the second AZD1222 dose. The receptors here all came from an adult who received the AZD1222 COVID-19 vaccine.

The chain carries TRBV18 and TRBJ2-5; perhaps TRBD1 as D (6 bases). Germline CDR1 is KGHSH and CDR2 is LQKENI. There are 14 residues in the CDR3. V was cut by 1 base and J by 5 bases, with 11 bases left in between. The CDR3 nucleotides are TGTGCCAGCTCACCACTTGTGGGACACGAGACCCAGTACTTC. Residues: CASSPLVGHETQYF.

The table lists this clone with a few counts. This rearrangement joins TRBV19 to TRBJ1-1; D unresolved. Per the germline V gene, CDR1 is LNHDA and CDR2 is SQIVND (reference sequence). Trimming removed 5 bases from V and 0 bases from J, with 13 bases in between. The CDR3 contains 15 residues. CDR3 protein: CASSVYSEMNTEAFF. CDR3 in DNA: TGTGCCAGTAGTGTATACAGTGAAATGAACACTGAAGCTTTCTTT.